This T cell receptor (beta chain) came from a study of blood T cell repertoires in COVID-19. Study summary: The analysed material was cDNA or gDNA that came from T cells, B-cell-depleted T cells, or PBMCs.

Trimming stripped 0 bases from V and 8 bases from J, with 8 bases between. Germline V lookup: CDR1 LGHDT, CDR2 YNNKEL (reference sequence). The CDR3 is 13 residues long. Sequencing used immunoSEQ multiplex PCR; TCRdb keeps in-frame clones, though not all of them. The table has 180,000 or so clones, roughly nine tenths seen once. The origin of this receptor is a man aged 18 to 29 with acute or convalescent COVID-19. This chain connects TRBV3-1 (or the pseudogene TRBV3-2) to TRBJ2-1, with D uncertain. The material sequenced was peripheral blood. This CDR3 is CASSQEPGDEQFF. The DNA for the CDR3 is TGTGCCAGCAGCCAAGAACCAGGCGATGAGCAGTTCTTC.